This TCR beta chain is drawn from a study of T-cell reconstitution after alpha-beta-depleted transplantation in children. Study-level points and caveats: Alpha-beta T cells about two months after transplant reportedly derived from several hundred expanded graft clones. A year post-transplant, T-cell counts and diversity derived mostly from newly produced T cells. The high TCRbeta diversity at day 60 in some patients came from surviving recipient T cells and thymic progenitors.

Details on this clonotype: No antigen is known for it.

TCRbeta library construction was performed incorporating unique molecular identifiers. Each CDR3 protein gets one entry after TCRdb re-called the PCR reads with MiXCR. This table holds about 310,000 distinct CDR3 sequences, around 25% found once. The germline CDR1 and CDR2 sequences are ENHRY and SYGVKD. This CDR3 contains 15 residues. The ends were cut back, 2 bases at V and 3 bases at J, with 13 bases in the middle. Sequenced material: PBMCs, mostly from graft donor cells, taken 180 days after TCRalphabeta/CD19-depleted stem cell transplant. The receptor was derived from a male patient younger than 18 who had a stem cell transplant for acute lymphoblastic leukemia, so the T cells may come from the graft donor. J is TRBJ2-5 and V is TRBV10-3; the D gene could be TRBD1 or TRBD2 (7 bases each). The CDR3 DNA sequence: TGTGCCATCAGTGAGCCAGGGGGGGCGGAAGAGACCCAGTACTTC. This translates into CAISEPGGAEETQYF.